This T cell receptor (beta chain) is drawn from a study of T cell responses to AZD1222 COVID-19 vaccine. Measured with immunoSEQ multiplex PCR; TCRdb has only the in-frame clones, and not every one. The data contain 90,000 to 120,000 clones, 70% to 90% of them singletons. Remarks on this clone: As yet, its antigen is unknown.

The germline V gene has CDR1 SGHAT and CDR2 FQNNGV. The V and J ends lost 2 bases and 1 base respectively, with 20 bases between them. The CDR3 is 19 amino acids. Regarding the study as a whole: Females made up more of the donors, who were largely white British, and clonal diversity may have come out too low. Breadth and depth of Spike-specific TCRs rose after two AZD1222 doses. The study found vaccine-associated CD4 TCRs spanning spike, dominant at 160-218 and 743-854.

The chain couples TRBV11-2 to TRBJ2-2; weak D call: TRBD1 (6 bases). The specimen comprised peripheral blood, sampled on day 0 of AZD1222 vaccination. The origin of this receptor is an adult in good health. CDR3: CASSLLVDRISQNTGELFF. The CDR3 nucleotides read TGTGCCAGCAGCTTACTCGTAGACAGGATCTCTCAGAACACCGGGGAGCTGTTTTTT.